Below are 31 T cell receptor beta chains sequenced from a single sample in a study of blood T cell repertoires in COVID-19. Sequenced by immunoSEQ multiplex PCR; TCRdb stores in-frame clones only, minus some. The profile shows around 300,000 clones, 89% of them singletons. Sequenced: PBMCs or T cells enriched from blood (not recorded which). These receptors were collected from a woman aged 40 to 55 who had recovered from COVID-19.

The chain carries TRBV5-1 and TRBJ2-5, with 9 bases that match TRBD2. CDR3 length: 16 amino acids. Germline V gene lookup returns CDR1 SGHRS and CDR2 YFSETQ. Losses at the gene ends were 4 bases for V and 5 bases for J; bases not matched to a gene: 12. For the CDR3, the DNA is TGCGCCAGCAGCCCAGCCTCAGGACTAGCGCTGGAGACCCAGTACTTC. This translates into CASSPASGLALETQYF.

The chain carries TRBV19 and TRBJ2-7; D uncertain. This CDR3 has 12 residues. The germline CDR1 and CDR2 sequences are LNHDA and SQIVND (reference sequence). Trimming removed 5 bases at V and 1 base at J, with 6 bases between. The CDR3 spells CASSPSSYEQYF. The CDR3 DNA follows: TGTGCCAGTAGTCCCTCGTCCTACGAGCAGTACTTC. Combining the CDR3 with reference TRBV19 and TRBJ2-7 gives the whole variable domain DGGITQSPKYLFRKEGQNVTLSCEQNLNHDAMYWYRQDPGQGLRLIYYSQIVNDFQKGDIAEGYSVSREKKESFPLTVTSAQKNPTAFYLCASSPSSYEQYFGPGTRLTVT.

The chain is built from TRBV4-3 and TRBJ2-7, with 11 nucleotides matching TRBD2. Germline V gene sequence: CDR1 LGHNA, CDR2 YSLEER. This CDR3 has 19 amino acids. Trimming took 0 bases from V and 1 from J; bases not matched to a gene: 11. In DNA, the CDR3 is TGCGCCAGCAGCCAAGAAACTAGGCTAGCGGGAGGTCTTTCCTACGAGCAGTACTTC. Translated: CASSQETRLAGGLSYEQYF.

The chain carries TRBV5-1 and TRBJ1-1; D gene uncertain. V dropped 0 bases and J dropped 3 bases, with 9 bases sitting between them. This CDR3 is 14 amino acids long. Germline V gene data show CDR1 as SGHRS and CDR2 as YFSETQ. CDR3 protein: CASSLDGPYTEAFF. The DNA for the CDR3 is TGCGCCAGCAGCTTGGATGGCCCGTACACTGAAGCTTTCTTT. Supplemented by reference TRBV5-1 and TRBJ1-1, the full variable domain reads KAGVTQTPRYLIKTRGQQVTLSCSPISGHRSVSWYQQTPGQGLQFLFEYFSETQRNKGNFPGRFSGRQFSNSRSEMNVSTLELGDSALYLCASSLDGPYTEAFFGQGTRLTVV.

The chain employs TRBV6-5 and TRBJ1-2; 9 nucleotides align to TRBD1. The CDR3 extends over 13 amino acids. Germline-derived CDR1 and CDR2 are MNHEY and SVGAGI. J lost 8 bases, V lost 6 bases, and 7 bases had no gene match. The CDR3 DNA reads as TGTGCCAGCAGCCCCGGGACAGGGCTCGGCTACACCTTC. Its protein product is CASSPGTGLGYTF.

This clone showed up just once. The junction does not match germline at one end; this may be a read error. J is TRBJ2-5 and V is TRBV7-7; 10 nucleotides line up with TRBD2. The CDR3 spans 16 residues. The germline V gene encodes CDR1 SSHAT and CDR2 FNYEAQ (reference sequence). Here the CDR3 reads CASSLSLAGVRETQYF. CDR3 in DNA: TGTGCTAGCAGCTTATCCCTAGCGGGAGTAAGGGAGACCCAGTACTTC.

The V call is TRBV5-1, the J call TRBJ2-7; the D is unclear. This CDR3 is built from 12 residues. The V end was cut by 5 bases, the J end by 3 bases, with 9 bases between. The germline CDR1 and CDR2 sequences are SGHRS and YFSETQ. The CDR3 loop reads CASRERNYEQYF. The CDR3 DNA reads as TGCGCCAGCAGGGAGAGAAACTACGAGCAGTACTTC.

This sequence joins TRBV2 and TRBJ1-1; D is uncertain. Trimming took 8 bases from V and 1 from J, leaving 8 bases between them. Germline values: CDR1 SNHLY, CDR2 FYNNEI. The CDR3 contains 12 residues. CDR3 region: CASLDWNTEAFF. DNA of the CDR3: TGTGCCAGCTTAGACTGGAACACTGAAGCTTTCTTT. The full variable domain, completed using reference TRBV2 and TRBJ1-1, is EPEVTQTPSHQVTQMGQEVILRCVPISNHLYFYWYRQILGQKVEFLVSFYNNEISEKSEIFDDQFSVERPDGSNFTLKIRSTKLEDSAMYFCASLDWNTEAFFGQGTRLTVV.

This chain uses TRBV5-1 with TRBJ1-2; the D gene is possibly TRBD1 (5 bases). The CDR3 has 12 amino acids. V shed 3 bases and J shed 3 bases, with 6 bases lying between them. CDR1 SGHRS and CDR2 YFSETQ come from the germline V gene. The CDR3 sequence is CASSSGDYGYTF. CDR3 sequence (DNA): TGCGCCAGCAGCTCGGGGGACTATGGCTACACCTTC.

The CDR3 DNA follows: TGTGCCAGCAGCCAAGCCGGAGAGACCCAGTACTTC. It is translated as CASSQAGETQYF. The gene calls are TRBV3-1 (or the pseudogene TRBV3-2) and TRBJ2-5; no definite D call. Between the trimmed V and J ends, which lost 1 base and 4 bases, there was a span of 4 bases. Germline loops: CDR1 LGHDT, CDR2 YNNKEL (reference sequence). The CDR3 covers 12 residues.

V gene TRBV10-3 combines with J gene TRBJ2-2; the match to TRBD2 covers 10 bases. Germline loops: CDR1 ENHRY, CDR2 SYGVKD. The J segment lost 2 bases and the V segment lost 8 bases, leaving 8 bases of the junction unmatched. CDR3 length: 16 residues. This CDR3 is CAICPTSGANTGELFF. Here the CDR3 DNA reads TGTGCCATCTGTCCCACTAGCGGGGCAAACACCGGGGAGCTGTTTTTT.

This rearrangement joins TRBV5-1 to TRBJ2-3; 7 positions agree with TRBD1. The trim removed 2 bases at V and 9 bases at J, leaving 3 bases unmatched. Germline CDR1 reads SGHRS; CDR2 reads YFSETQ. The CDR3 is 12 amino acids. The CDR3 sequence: CASSFRDSTQYF. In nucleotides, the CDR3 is TGCGCCAGCAGCTTCCGGGACAGCACGCAGTATTTT.

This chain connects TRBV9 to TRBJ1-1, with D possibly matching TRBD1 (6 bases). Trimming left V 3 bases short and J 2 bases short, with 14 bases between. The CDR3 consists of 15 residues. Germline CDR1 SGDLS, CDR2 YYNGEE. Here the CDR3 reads CASSATGIQNTEAFF. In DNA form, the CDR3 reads TGTGCCAGCAGCGCCACAGGGATTCAAAACACTGAAGCTTTCTTT.

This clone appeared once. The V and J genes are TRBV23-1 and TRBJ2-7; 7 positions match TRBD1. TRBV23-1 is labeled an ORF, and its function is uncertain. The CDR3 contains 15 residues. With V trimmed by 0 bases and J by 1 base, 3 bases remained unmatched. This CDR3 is CASSQSSGGSYEQYF. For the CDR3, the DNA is TGCGCCAGCAGTCAATCGTCAGGGGGTTCCTACGAGCAGTACTTC.

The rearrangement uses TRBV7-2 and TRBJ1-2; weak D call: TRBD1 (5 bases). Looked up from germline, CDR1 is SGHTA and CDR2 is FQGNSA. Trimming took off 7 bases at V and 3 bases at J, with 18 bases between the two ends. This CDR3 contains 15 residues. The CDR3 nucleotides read TGTGCCAGCACTGGCGGCGTCGCAGGGCACTATGGCTACACCTTC. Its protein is CASTGGVAGHYGYTF.

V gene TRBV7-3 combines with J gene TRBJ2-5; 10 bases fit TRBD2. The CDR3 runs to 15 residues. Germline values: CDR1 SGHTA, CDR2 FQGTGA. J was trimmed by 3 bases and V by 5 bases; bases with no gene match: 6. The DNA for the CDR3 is TGTGCCAGCAGCCCGAGCGGGAGGGCGGAAGAGACCCAGTACTTC. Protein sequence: CASSPSGRAEETQYF.

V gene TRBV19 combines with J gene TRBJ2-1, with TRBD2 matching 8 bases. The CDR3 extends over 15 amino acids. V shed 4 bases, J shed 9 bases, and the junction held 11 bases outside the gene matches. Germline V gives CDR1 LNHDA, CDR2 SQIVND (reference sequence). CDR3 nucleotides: TGTGCCAGTAGTAAGATCGGGAGGGCCGAAGGTGAGCAGTTCTTC. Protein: CASSKIGRAEGEQFF. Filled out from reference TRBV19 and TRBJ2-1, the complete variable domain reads DGGITQSPKYLFRKEGQNVTLSCEQNLNHDAMYWYRQDPGQGLRLIYYSQIVNDFQKGDIAEGYSVSREKKESFPLTVTSAQKNPTAFYLCASSKIGRAEGEQFFGPGTRLTVL.

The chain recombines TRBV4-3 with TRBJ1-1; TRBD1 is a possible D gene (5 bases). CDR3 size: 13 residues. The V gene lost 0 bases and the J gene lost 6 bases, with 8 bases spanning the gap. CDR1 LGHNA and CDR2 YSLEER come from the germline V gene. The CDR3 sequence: CASSQDARAEAFF. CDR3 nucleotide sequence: TGCGCCAGCAGCCAAGACGCCAGGGCTGAAGCTTTCTTT.

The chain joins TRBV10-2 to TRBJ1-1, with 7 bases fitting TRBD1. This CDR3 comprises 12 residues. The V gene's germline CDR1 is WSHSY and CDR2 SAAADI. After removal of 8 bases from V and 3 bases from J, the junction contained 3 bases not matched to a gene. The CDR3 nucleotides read TGCGCCAGCTCTGACAGGGACACTGAAGCTTTCTTT. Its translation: CASSDRDTEAFF.

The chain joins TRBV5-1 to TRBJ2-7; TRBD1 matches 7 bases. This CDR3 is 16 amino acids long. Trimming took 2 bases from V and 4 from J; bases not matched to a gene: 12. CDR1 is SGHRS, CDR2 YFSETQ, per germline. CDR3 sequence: CASSFQGQSVGYEQYF. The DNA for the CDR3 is TGCGCCAGCAGCTTCCAGGGACAGTCTGTTGGATACGAGCAGTACTTC. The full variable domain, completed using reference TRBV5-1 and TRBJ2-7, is KAGVTQTPRYLIKTRGQQVTLSCSPISGHRSVSWYQQTPGQGLQFLFEYFSETQRNKGNFPGRFSGRQFSNSRSEMNVSTLELGDSALYLCASSFQGQSVGYEQYFGPGTRLTVT.

CDR3 in amino acids: CSARQGETQYF. CDR3 nucleotides: TGCAGTGCAAGACAGGGCGAGACCCAGTACTTC. This sequence joins TRBV20-1 and TRBJ2-5; 7 bases agree with TRBD1. Germline V gene data show CDR1 as DFQATT and CDR2 as SNEGSKA (reference sequence). This CDR3 has 11 amino acids. V shed 6 bases and J 5 bases; nucleotides not matched to a gene: 3.

The CDR3 nucleotides are TGCGCCAGCAGCTGGACAAACAGGGCCCACTATGGCTACACCTTC. This translates into CASSWTNRAHYGYTF. The gene calls are TRBV5-1 and TRBJ1-2; D possibly corresponds to TRBD1 (6 bases). From germline, CDR1 is SGHRS and CDR2 YFSETQ. With 3 bases removed from V and 3 bases from J, the gap between germline ends came to 15 bases. The CDR3 spans 15 residues.

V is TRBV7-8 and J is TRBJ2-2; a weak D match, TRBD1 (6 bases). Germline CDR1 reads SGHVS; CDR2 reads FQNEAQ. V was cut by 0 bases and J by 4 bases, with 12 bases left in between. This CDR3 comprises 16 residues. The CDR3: CASSLAYRERTGELFF. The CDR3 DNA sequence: TGTGCCAGCAGCTTAGCTTACAGGGAACGCACCGGGGAGCTGTTTTTT. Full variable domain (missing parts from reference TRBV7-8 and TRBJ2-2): GAGVSQSPRYKVAKRGQDVALRCDPISGHVSLFWYQQALGQGPEFLTYFQNEAQLDKSGLPSDRFFAERPEGSVSTLKIQRTQQEDSAVYLCASSLAYRERTGELFFGEGSRLTVL.

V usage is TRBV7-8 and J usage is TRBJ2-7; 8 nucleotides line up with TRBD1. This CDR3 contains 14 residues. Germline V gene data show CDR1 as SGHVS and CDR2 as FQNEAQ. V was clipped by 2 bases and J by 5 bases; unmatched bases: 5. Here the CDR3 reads CASSLLGQGDEQYF. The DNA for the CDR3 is TGTGCCAGCAGCTTACTTGGACAGGGCGACGAGCAGTACTTC.

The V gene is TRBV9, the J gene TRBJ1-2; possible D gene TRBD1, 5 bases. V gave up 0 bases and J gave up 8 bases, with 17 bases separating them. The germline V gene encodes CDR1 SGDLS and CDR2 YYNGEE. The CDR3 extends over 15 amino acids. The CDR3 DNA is TGTGCCAGCAGCGTAGAGGGGAATATCGGCCGCGGCTACACCTTC. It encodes CASSVEGNIGRGYTF.

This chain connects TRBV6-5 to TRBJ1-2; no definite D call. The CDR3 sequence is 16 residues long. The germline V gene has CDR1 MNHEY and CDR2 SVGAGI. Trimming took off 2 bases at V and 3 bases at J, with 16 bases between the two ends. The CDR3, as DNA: TGTGCCAGCAGTTACGACCCCGGAGCGCCCGACTATGGCTACACCTTC. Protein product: CASSYDPGAPDYGYTF.

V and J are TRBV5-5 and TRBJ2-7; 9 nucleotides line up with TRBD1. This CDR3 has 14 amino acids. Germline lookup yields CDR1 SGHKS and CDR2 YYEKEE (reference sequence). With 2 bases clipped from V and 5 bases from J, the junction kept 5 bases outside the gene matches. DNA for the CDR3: TGTGCCAGCAGCTTCCGGGACAGGGAAGACGAGCAGTACTTC. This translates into CASSFRDREDEQYF.

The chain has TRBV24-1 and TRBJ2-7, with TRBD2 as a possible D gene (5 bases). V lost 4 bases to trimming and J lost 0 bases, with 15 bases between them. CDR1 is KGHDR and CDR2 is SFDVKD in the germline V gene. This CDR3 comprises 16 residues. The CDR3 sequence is CATSDRGLTSSYEQYF. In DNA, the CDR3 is TGTGCCACCAGTGACCGAGGGTTAACCAGCTCCTACGAGCAGTACTTC.

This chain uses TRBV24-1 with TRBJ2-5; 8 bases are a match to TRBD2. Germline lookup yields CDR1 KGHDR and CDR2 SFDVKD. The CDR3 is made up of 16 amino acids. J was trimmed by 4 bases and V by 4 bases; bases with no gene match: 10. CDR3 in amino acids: CATSDPGGDGGETQYF. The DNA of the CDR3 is TGTGCCACCAGTGACCCGGGGGGGGATGGAGGAGAGACCCAGTACTTC.

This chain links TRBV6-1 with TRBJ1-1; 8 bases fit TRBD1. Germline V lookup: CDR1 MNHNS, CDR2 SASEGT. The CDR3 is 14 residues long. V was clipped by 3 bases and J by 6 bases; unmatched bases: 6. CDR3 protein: CASSEQGAMAEAFF. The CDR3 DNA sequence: TGTGCCAGCAGTGAGCAGGGGGCCATGGCTGAAGCTTTCTTT.

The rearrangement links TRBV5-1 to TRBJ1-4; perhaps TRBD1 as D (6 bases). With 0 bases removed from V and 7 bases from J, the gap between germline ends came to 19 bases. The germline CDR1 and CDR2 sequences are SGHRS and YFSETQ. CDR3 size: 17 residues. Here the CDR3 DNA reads TGCGCCAGCAGCTTGGCTTCTTTGGGGACAAACAGTGAAAAACTGTTTTTT. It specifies CASSLASLGTNSEKLFF.